A single sample gave rise to the 17 T cell receptor beta chains below, sequenced in a study of shared clonotypes between healthy human individuals. Here immunoSEQ multiplex PCR was the method, and the copy in TCRdb shows in-frame clones only, minus some. The table records 500,000 to 650,000 clones, roughly 79% of them present only once. The sample was PBMCs. The origin of the receptors is a woman aged 40 to 49 in good health. Some clones in this sample may be carry-over from other donors' samples.

This clone was counted at least ten times. The chain recombines TRBV4-2 with TRBJ2-1; no clear D gene. Germline V gene data show CDR1 as LGHNA and CDR2 as YNFKEQ. The CDR3 consists of 15 residues. V dropped 0 bases and J dropped 5 bases, with 11 bases sitting between them. DNA of the CDR3: TGTGCCAGCAGCCAAGAAGAGACGGCGCACAATGAGCAGTTCTTC. This gives the protein CASSQEETAHNEQFF.

The rearrangement links TRBV19 to TRBJ1-4; maybe TRBD1 (5 bases). This CDR3 region has 14 residues. V was clipped by 1 base and J by 7 bases, with 10 bases between them. The germline V gene encodes CDR1 LNHDA and CDR2 SQIVND (reference sequence). The CDR3 is CASSIARRGEKLFF. CDR3 bases: TGTGCCAGTAGTATAGCACGGAGGGGTGAAAAACTGTTTTTT.

This clone was recorded once. The chain has TRBV28 and TRBJ2-6; tentatively, D is TRBD1 (5 bases). This CDR3 has 15 residues. Trimming left V 4 bases short and J 1 base short, with 8 bases between. Germline values: CDR1 MDHEN, CDR2 SYDVKM. DNA for the CDR3: TGTGCCAGCAGTTCCAGGGTTTCTGGGGCCAACGTCCTGACTTTC. It yields the protein CASSSRVSGANVLTF. The entire variable domain, with the rest obtained from reference TRBV28 and TRBJ2-6, is as follows: DVKVTQSSRYLVKRTGEKVFLECVQDMDHENMFWYRQDPGLGLRLIYFSYDVKMKEKGDIPEGYSVSREKKERFSLILESASTNQTSMYLCASSSRVSGANVLTFGAGSRLTVL.

The V gene is TRBV28, the J gene TRBJ2-7; 9 positions agree with TRBD1. This CDR3 is built from 16 residues. CDR1 is MDHEN, CDR2 SYDVKM, per germline. The V segment lost 7 bases and the J segment 1 base; nucleotides outside the gene matches: 11. The CDR3 sequence: CASTGQGDSSSYEQYF. The CDR3, as DNA: TGTGCCAGCACGGGACAGGGCGATAGTAGTTCCTACGAGCAGTACTTC.

Worth noting for this clone: A read error likely explains this, since a far larger clone differs by one base. The chain joins TRBV28 to TRBJ2-7; possible D gene TRBD2, 6 bases. Per the germline V gene, CDR1 is MDHEN and CDR2 is SYDVKM. The CDR3 runs to 20 residues. Trimming pared 1 base from V and 3 bases from J, leaving 28 bases between. CDR3 sequence: CASSLSRGSNFELESYEQYF. The CDR3 nucleotides read TGTGCCAGCAGTTTATCTCGGGGGTCTAATTTCGAATTGGAGAGCTACGAGCAGTACTTC.

The rearrangement joins TRBV7-6 to TRBJ2-7; D may be TRBD1 or TRBD2 (6 bases each). The CDR3 contains 13 residues. In germline, CDR1 is SGHVS, CDR2 FNYEAQ. Trimming pared 2 bases from V and 4 bases from J, leaving 9 bases between. The CDR3 region has the DNA TGTGCCAGCAGCTTAAGGGGGGAATACGAGCAGTACTTC. Encoded protein: CASSLRGEYEQYF. Drawing the rest from reference TRBV7-6 and TRBJ2-7, the complete variable domain is GAGVSQSPRYKVTKRGQDVALRCDPISGHVSLYWYRQALGQGPEFLTYFNYEAQQDKSGLPNDRFSAERPEGSISTLTIQRTEQRDSAMYRCASSLRGEYEQYFGPGTRLTVT.

The chain couples TRBV5-1 to TRBJ2-7; 12 bases line up with TRBD1. CDR3 length: 14 residues. CDR1 and CDR2 (germline): SGHRS, YFSETQ. V shed 4 bases and J 6 bases; nucleotides not matched to a gene: 5. The CDR3 DNA sequence: TGCGCCAGCAGCACGGGACAGGGGGCGGGCGAGCAGTACTTC. Protein product: CASSTGQGAGEQYF.

The chain recombines TRBV28 with TRBJ1-4; 7 positions agree with TRBD1. The length of the CDR3 is 14 residues. Germline assignment: CDR1 MDHEN and CDR2 SYDVKM. J lost 8 bases, V lost 5 bases, and 8 bases had no gene match. The CDR3 reads CASSLAGGDEKLFF. The CDR3 DNA is TGTGCCAGCAGTCTAGCAGGGGGGGACGAAAAACTGTTTTTT.

The chain combines TRBV9 with TRBJ1-2, with D tentatively TRBD1 (6 bases). The germline V gene has CDR1 SGDLS and CDR2 YYNGEE. Trimming shortened V by 0 bases and J by 5 bases, and 20 bases separated the two germline ends. The CDR3 consists of 17 residues. In DNA form, the CDR3 reads TGTGCCAGCAGCGTAGCTCTCTCATTGACAGGACCATATGGCTACACCTTC. Protein product: CASSVALSLTGPYGYTF.

The genes are TRBV6-1 and TRBJ2-7; D not certain. This CDR3 contains 14 residues. Between the trimmed V and J ends, which lost 6 bases and 2 bases, there was a span of 14 bases. The germline CDR1 and CDR2 sequences are MNHNS and SASEGT. Here the CDR3 DNA reads TGTGCCAGCAGCCGGGCGGCGGATACCTACGAGCAGTACTTC. This codes for CASSRAADTYEQYF.

V is TRBV28 and J is TRBJ2-2; TRBD2 matches 14 bases. The trim removed 6 bases at V and 5 bases at J, leaving 11 bases unmatched. The CDR3 has 18 amino acids. Germline CDR1 is MDHEN and CDR2 is SYDVKM. In DNA form, the CDR3 reads TGTGCCAGCAGCCCCGGACTAGCGGGAGGTGAAGGGACCGGGGAGCTGTTTTTT. This encodes CASSPGLAGGEGTGELFF.

The chain uses TRBV7-2 and TRBJ2-1, with 14 bases aligning to TRBD2. V trimming: 5 bases; J trimming: 4 bases; junction bases outside the gene matches: 4. The CDR3 contains 16 residues. Germline-derived CDR1 and CDR2 are SGHTA and FQGNSA. CDR3 bases: TGTGCCAGCAGCAACCGGACTAGCGGGAGGTACAATGAGCAGTTCTTC. This translates into CASSNRTSGRYNEQFF.

The chain is built from TRBV5-4 and TRBJ1-1; no firm D call. Trimming removed 0 bases at V and 1 base at J, with 4 bases between. CDR3 length: 13 residues. CDR1 SGHNT and CDR2 YYREEE come from the germline V gene (reference sequence). The CDR3 spells CASSLDENTEAFF. The CDR3 coding sequence is TGTGCCAGCAGCTTGGACGAGAACACTGAAGCTTTCTTT.

The chain combines TRBV9 with TRBJ2-3, with 8 bases fitting TRBD1. V lost 3 bases to trimming and J lost 3 bases; unmatched junction nucleotides: 6. CDR1 is SGDLS and CDR2 is YYNGEE in the germline V gene. The CDR3 is made up of 15 amino acids. This CDR3 is CASSEQTGDTDTQYF. The CDR3 DNA reads TGTGCCAGCAGCGAACAGACAGGGGATACAGATACGCAGTATTTT.

The genes are TRBV4-1 and TRBJ1-2; D is ambiguous. Germline CDR1 MGHRA, CDR2 YSYEKL. V lost 2 bases, J lost 1 base, and 8 bases lay in between. This CDR3 contains 14 residues. The CDR3 DNA reads as TGCGCCAGCAGCCAACAGGATTATAACTATGGCTACACCTTC. Translated, it gives CASSQQDYNYGYTF.

Remarks on this clone: Germline and junction disagree at one end, which may indicate a read error. This sequence joins TRBV7-8 and TRBJ2-7; D might be TRBD2 (6 bases). In germline, CDR1 is SGHVS, CDR2 FQNEAQ. The CDR3 is 14 amino acids. The DNA of the CDR3 is TGCGCCAGCAGCCAATTTGCGGGGCCCTACGAGCAGTACTTC. Translating it yields CASSQFAGPYEQYF.

This sequence joins TRBV28 and TRBJ2-7; 13 bases match TRBD2. There are 19 residues in the CDR3. V dropped 6 bases and J dropped 3; count of bases not matched to a gene: 17. Germline CDR1 is MDHEN and CDR2 is SYDVKM. Here the CDR3 reads CASRPVGGLAGKGLYEQYF. The CDR3 DNA reads TGTGCCAGCAGGCCCGTTGGGGGACTAGCGGGAAAGGGTCTCTACGAGCAGTACTTC. The whole variable domain, remainder taken from reference TRBV28 and TRBJ2-7, is DVKVTQSSRYLVKRTGEKVFLECVQDMDHENMFWYRQDPGLGLRLIYFSYDVKMKEKGDIPEGYSVSREKKERFSLILESASTNQTSMYLCASRPVGGLAGKGLYEQYFGPGTRLTVT.